This is a list of T cell receptor beta chains from one sample in a study of cytomegalovirus exposure and HLA in healthy donors. The protocol was immunoSEQ multiplex PCR, while the TCRdb copy is restricted to in-frame clones and leaves out a portion. The sample includes about 200,000 clones, around 83% seen only once; the top ten take around 3%. The sample taken for sequencing was PBMCs. The receptors originated from a woman aged 40 to 50 in good health and CMV-seronegative. Both conserved end residues are part of each CDR3. The order of the fields is D gene, clone size, V gene, J gene, CDR3 DNA, CDR3 protein. A D gene is named only where the DNA matches it firmly. Size is omitted from some rows. Given values are once, few, many or a class for expanded clones.

d_call: .; clone_size: .; v_call: TRBV28; j_call: TRBJ1-5; cdr3_nt: TGTGCCAGCAGGCAGGGAACAAATCAGCCCCAGCATTTT; cdr3_aa: CASRQGTNQPQHF
d_call: TRBD1; clone_size: .; v_call: TRBV5-1; j_call: TRBJ1-3; cdr3_nt: TGCGCCAGCAGCTTGGAACAGGGGCCCATATATTTT; cdr3_aa: CASSLEQGPIYF
d_call: .; clone_size: .; v_call: TRBV11-2; j_call: TRBJ2-5; cdr3_nt: TGTGCCAGCAGCTTATCACGGGAAACCCAGTACTTC; cdr3_aa: CASSLSRETQYF
d_call: .; clone_size: .; v_call: TRBV7-2; j_call: TRBJ2-7; cdr3_nt: TGTGCCAGCAGCTTAGAGGGTTGGGCAGGGGTCGAGCAGTACTTC; cdr3_aa: CASSLEGWAGVEQYF
d_call: TRBD1; clone_size: .; v_call: TRBV5-4; j_call: TRBJ2-7; cdr3_nt: TGTGCCAGCAGCTTTCCAGGGGGCTCCTACGAGCAGTACTTC; cdr3_aa: CASSFPGGSYEQYF
d_call: .; clone_size: .; v_call: TRBV9; j_call: TRBJ2-3; cdr3_nt: TGTGCCAGCAGCGAGGGGGTATGGAACACAGATACGCAGTATTTT; cdr3_aa: CASSEGVWNTDTQYF
d_call: TRBD1; clone_size: .; v_call: TRBV11-2; j_call: TRBJ1-3; cdr3_nt: TGTGCCAGCAGCTCGGGACAGCTCGCTGGAAACACCATATATTTT; cdr3_aa: CASSSGQLAGNTIYF
d_call: TRBD2; clone_size: .; v_call: TRBV4-2; j_call: TRBJ2-1; cdr3_nt: TGTGCCAGCAGCCAAGATTCCCCCGAGACTAGCGGGAGGAATGAGCAGTTCTTC; cdr3_aa: CASSQDSPETSGRNEQFF
d_call: .; clone_size: few; v_call: TRBV7-8; j_call: TRBJ1-1; cdr3_nt: TGTGCCAGCAGCCCCACGGGAACTCTGAACACTGAAGCTTTCTTT; cdr3_aa: CASSPTGTLNTEAFF
d_call: .; clone_size: .; v_call: TRBV12-5; j_call: TRBJ1-5; cdr3_nt: TGTGCTAGTCGAGAGCAGGGGATGGACAATCAGCCCCAGCATTTT; cdr3_aa: CASREQGMDNQPQHF
d_call: TRBD1; clone_size: .; v_call: TRBV5-4; j_call: TRBJ2-5; cdr3_nt: TGTGCCAGCAGCTTTGACCGGGACAGAGAGACCCAGTACTTC; cdr3_aa: CASSFDRDRETQYF
d_call: .; clone_size: .; v_call: TRBV6-6; j_call: TRBJ2-7; cdr3_nt: TGTGCCAGCAGTCTGCGGGGTGCGCCCCTGGGAGAGCAGTACTTC; cdr3_aa: CASSLRGAPLGEQYF
d_call: TRBD2; clone_size: .; v_call: TRBV5-4; j_call: TRBJ2-7; cdr3_nt: TGTGCCACCGAGCGTAGCGGGATCAACCCTTCCTACGAGCAGTACTTC; cdr3_aa: CATERSGINPSYEQYF
d_call: TRBD1; clone_size: .; v_call: TRBV28; j_call: TRBJ1-5; cdr3_nt: TGTGCCAGCAGCACAACGGGACAGGGGATCCATCAGCCCCAGCATTTT; cdr3_aa: CASSTTGQGIHQPQHF
d_call: .; clone_size: .; v_call: TRBV30; j_call: TRBJ2-2; cdr3_nt: TGTGCCTGGAGTGTAGCGTTCTTGGGGGGAGGCACCGGGGAGCTGTTTTTT; cdr3_aa: CAWSVAFLGGGTGELFF
d_call: .; clone_size: .; v_call: TRBV28; j_call: TRBJ2-7; cdr3_nt: TGTGCCAGCAGTTTCTTATCACAGGGCCCTCCTACCTACGAGCAGTACTTC; cdr3_aa: CASSFLSQGPPTYEQYF
d_call: TRBD1; clone_size: once; v_call: TRBV5-5; j_call: TRBJ1-2; cdr3_nt: TGTGCCAGCAGCTTGGCCACCGGGACAGGCGAGCTCTATGGCTACACCTTC; cdr3_aa: CASSLATGTGELYGYTF
d_call: TRBD2; clone_size: .; v_call: TRBV9; j_call: TRBJ2-1; cdr3_nt: TGTGCCAGCAGCGCTAGCGGATCCTCCTACAATGAGCAGTTCTTC; cdr3_aa: CASSASGSSYNEQFF
d_call: TRBD2; clone_size: .; v_call: TRBV10-1; j_call: TRBJ2-1; cdr3_nt: TGCGCCAGCAGTACCGCCACTAGCGGGAGTGATGAGCAGTTCTTC; cdr3_aa: CASSTATSGSDEQFF
d_call: TRBD1; clone_size: .; v_call: TRBV7-9; j_call: TRBJ1-3; cdr3_nt: TGTGCCAGCAGCGGACAGGGGAGCCCTGGAAACACCATATATTTT; cdr3_aa: CASSGQGSPGNTIYF
d_call: .; clone_size: .; v_call: TRBV30; j_call: TRBJ2-7; cdr3_nt: TGTGCCTGGTCTCCAGGGGGGAGGTACGAGCAGTACTTC; cdr3_aa: CAWSPGGRYEQYF
d_call: TRBD1; clone_size: once; v_call: TRBV27; j_call: TRBJ1-4; cdr3_nt: TGTGCCAGCAGTCCCCTGACAGGGTGGAATGAAAAACTGTTTTTT; cdr3_aa: CASSPLTGWNEKLFF
d_call: .; clone_size: few; v_call: TRBV5-1; j_call: TRBJ2-6; cdr3_nt: TGCGCCAGCAGCTCGGGCTCTGGGGCCAACGTCCTGACTTTC; cdr3_aa: CASSSGSGANVLTF
d_call: .; clone_size: .; v_call: TRBV5-1; j_call: TRBJ1-5; cdr3_nt: TGCGCCAGCACCCCGTCTCTGGGGGGGGGCAGTCAGCCCCAGCATTTT; cdr3_aa: CASTPSLGGGSQPQHF
d_call: .; clone_size: .; v_call: TRBV18; j_call: TRBJ2-7; cdr3_nt: TGTGCCAGCTCACCGGAGGGGCGCCACTCCTACGAGCAGTACTTC; cdr3_aa: CASSPEGRHSYEQYF
d_call: TRBD1; clone_size: .; v_call: TRBV2; j_call: TRBJ2-7; cdr3_nt: TGTGCCAGCAGCCTGCAGGGGGCAGGCTACGAGCAGTACTTC; cdr3_aa: CASSLQGAGYEQYF
d_call: TRBD1; clone_size: .; v_call: TRBV4-1; j_call: TRBJ2-5; cdr3_nt: TGCGCCAGCAGCCAAGGGGACAGGGAGAGGGAGACCCAGTACTTC; cdr3_aa: CASSQGDRERETQYF